The present T cell receptor (beta chain) was sequenced within a study of blood T cells in healthy people across ages. The CDR3 is made up of 15 amino acids. V dropped 5 bases and J dropped 1 base, with 14 bases sitting between them. Germline values: CDR1 MNHEY, CDR2 SVGAGI. For the second PCR, which ran for about 7 to 12 cycles, a sample-barcoded 5' primer and a J-beta primer mix were used. TCRdb ran MiXCR on the 5' RACE reads and lists one entry per CDR3 protein. The sample carries approximately 680,000 distinct CDR3 sequences, 32% recorded once. This clonotype has a count of ten or more. Material for sequencing was blood. This chain connects TRBV6-5 to TRBJ1-1; no firm D call. This sequence originates from a woman older than 75 in good health. The CDR3 coding sequence is TGTGCCAGCAGTCCGGGTCTCGTCCGGAACACTGAAGCTTTCTTT. Its translation is CASSPGLVRNTEAFF.